This TCR beta chain originates from a study of blood T cell repertoires in COVID-19 (dated by TCRdb to about 2020). A note on the overall study: The collaborator samples originated in the United States, Italy and Spain and spanned the acute and convalescent phases of COVID-19. Samples were obtained from the ongoing ImmuneRACE study (first 160 participants) and from 1,254 subjects provided by 6 global collaborators. The repertoires were made available in a free public database intended to serve as a resource for research on the immune response to SARS-CoV-2. Deeply sampled blood TCRbeta repertoires from subjects exposed to, actively infected with, or recovered from COVID-19 were included in the dataset. The material from the prospective study consisted of cDNA or gDNA derived from T cells, B-cell-depleted T cells, or PBMCs. Where available, HLA class I and class II types were taken from metadata supplied by the sample provider and were not determined by assay-based typing. The sample metadata nearly always contained a de-identified subject ID, COVID-19 status, age in years and sex. What the research found in general, with its limitations: How much clinical and demographic metadata was included differed by source and by participant, and the metadata was provided uncurated.

The V end loses 2 bases and the J end loses 0 bases, and a stretch of 16 bases separates them. Taken from cysteine to phenylalanine, the CDR3 has 17 residues. Of all the DNA, just the CDR3 is kept, 51 bases in frame from base 1. Reading the germline V gene gives CDR1 LGHNT and CDR2 FRNRAP. The immunoSEQ Assay, a bias-controlled multiplex PCR, was used to amplify TCRbeta CDR3 regions from genomic DNA. From the authors' description of their analysis: The number of nucleated cells in each sample was estimated by amplification of reference gene primers within the assay. Sequence reads were collapsed and filtered to measure the absolute abundance of every unique TCRbeta CDR3 rearrangement. For each sample, productive Simpson clonality was calculated as the square root of Simpson's diversity index over productive rearrangements. Here the immuneACCESS table is served through TCRdb, limited to in-frame sequences with V and J called. Missing clones are a known gap in these copies; in checked studies unresolved V genes cover under half, and the rest lacks a known reason. That table supplies the V and J calls and clone size; D and trimming were determined from the DNA. For this sample there are tens of thousands of clones; 84% appear just once. Approximately 25% of the sample is in the top ten clones.

Collaborating institutions collected whole blood in K2EDTA tubes following their own protocols. For TCRbeta analysis, collaborators shipped samples in one of three forms: frozen whole blood, isolated PBMCs, or DNA extracted from either of those sample types. Of note for this clone: Its target antigen remains unknown. Per-base quality was not reported, and no clone a single base away is much larger than it.

This sequence originates from a man between 60 and 75 years old with acute or convalescent COVID-19. Input material: peripheral blood. Recombination linked TRBV12-5 to TRBJ1-1, with no D gene named confidently. The nucleotides are TGTGCTAGTGGTTTGTTTCTGGTATCGGGGATGAACACTGAAGCTTTCTTT. The encoded protein is CASGLFLVSGMNTEAFF.